This TCR beta chain is from a study of PD-L1 blockade in urothelial cancer. Study context: Atezolizumab 1,200 mg was given intravenously every 3 weeks, starting 2014. Blood analysis took place 3 weeks (second dose) and 6 weeks after treatment start.

Deletions cut 6 bases from V and 4 bases from J, with 12 bases between. This CDR3 is built from 13 residues. CDR1 and CDR2 (germline): MDHEN, SYDVKM. A word on this clone: Its specificity is unknown.

Each PCR reaction had synthetic TCR analog templates spiked into it. Clones were sequenced by immunoSEQ multiplex PCR, and TCRdb holds only the in-frame ones, with some missing. This sample has 70,000 or so clones, with approximately 91% found just once. Study-wide points: Below-median TCR clonality that was measured in pretreatment blood predicted better survival.

Source: PBMCs, taken around atezolizumab (anti-PD-L1) treatment. V gene TRBV28 combines with J gene TRBJ1-2; weak D call: TRBD1 (6 bases). The clonotype was recovered from a man in his 60s with urothelial cancer. In DNA form, the CDR3 reads TGTGCCAGCAGACTCGGACAGAGCTATGGCTACACCTTC. It translates to CASRLGQSYGYTF.